The clone carrying this TCR beta chain was recorded a few times. Its target is not known. The CDR3 spans 16 residues. V was clipped by 0 bases and J by 5 bases, with 13 bases between them. The germline V gene has CDR1 LGHDT and CDR2 YNNKEL (reference sequence). This sample is drawn from a study of brain metastases from non-small cell lung cancer. Study-wide results and limits: Brain metastases shared most TCR repertoire with primaries, with sparse T cells.

Produced via immunoSEQ multiplex PCR; TCRdb's table is partial and in-frame only. Of 7,500 to 8,000 clones detected, around four fifths appear once; the ten largest clones hold roughly 4%. This TCR derives from a donor at least 40 years old with non-small cell lung cancer. The chain carries TRBV3-1 (or the pseudogene TRBV3-2) and TRBJ2-2; tentatively, D is TRBD1 (6 bases). What was sequenced was primary lung tumor tissue. The CDR3 here is CASSQDAGAGTGELFF. CDR3 in DNA: TGTGCCAGCAGCCAAGATGCAGGGGCTGGGACCGGGGAGCTGTTTTTT.